A single sample gave rise to the 6 T cell receptor beta chains below, sequenced in a study of blood T cell repertoires in COVID-19 (dated by TCRdb to between 2020 and 2021). Libraries came from the immunoSEQ multiplex PCR assay. Entries here come from immuneACCESS through TCRdb and include only in-frame sequences with V and J called. Some clones fail to appear in such tables; in the studies checked, an unresolved V gene covers under half of the shortfall, and the cause of the remainder is unknown. The sample table shows some 120,000 clones, and about 80% are seen once. Of the sample, less than 20% falls within the top ten clones. The sequencing sample was made of peripheral blood. These receptors were taken from a woman aged 50 to 60 with acute or convalescent COVID-19.

The DNA for the CDR3 is TGTGCCTCATCGCAGGACAGGGGGCTCGAGAATGAGCAGTTCTTC. Residues: CASSQDRGLENEQFF. J is TRBJ2-1 and V is TRBV10-3, with 11 bases fitting TRBD1. This CDR3 has 15 amino acids. Trimming at V came to 11 bases and at J to 7 bases, leaving 13 bases not matched to a gene. Germline CDR1 and CDR2: ENHRY and SYGVKD.

This chain uses TRBV5-4 with TRBJ1-2; possible D gene TRBD1, 6 bases. The CDR3 totals 13 residues. V gave up 3 bases and J gave up 2 bases, with 8 bases separating them. The germline gives CDR1 SGHNT, CDR2 YYREEE (reference sequence). This CDR3 is CASSWTENYGYTF. The DNA for the CDR3 is TGTGCCAGCAGCTGGACAGAGAACTATGGCTACACCTTC.

This chain links TRBV5-5 with TRBJ1-5; D ambiguous. Germline lookup yields CDR1 SGHKS and CDR2 YYEKEE (reference sequence). The ends were cut back, 0 bases at V and 7 bases at J, with 8 bases in the middle. The CDR3 totals 13 residues. The CDR3 is CASSLGQIQPQHF. CDR3 DNA sequence: TGTGCCAGCAGCTTGGGTCAGATACAGCCCCAGCATTTT. Together with reference TRBV5-5 and TRBJ1-5, the CDR3 gives the full variable domain: DAGVTQSPTHLIKTRGQQVTLRCSPISGHKSVSWYQQVLGQGPQFIFQYYEKEERGRGNFPDRFSARQFPNYSSELNVNALLLGDSALYLCASSLGQIQPQHFGDGTRLSIL.

The chain has TRBV13 and TRBJ2-2; 11 positions match TRBD1. Germline-derived CDR1 and CDR2 are PRHDT and FYEKMQ (reference sequence). V shed 4 bases and J 5 bases; nucleotides not matched to a gene: 6. The CDR3 has 16 amino acids. This CDR3 reads CASSSGQGAGTGELFF. The DNA of the CDR3 is TGTGCCAGCAGCTCCGGACAGGGGGCTGGGACCGGGGAGCTGTTTTTT. The whole variable domain, remainder taken from reference TRBV13 and TRBJ2-2, is AAGVIQSPRHLIKEKRETATLKCYPIPRHDTVYWYQQGPGQDPQFLISFYEKMQSDKGSIPDRFSAQQFSDYHSELNMSSLELGDSALYFCASSSGQGAGTGELFFGEGSRLTVL.

This clone was seen once. This sequence joins TRBV7-2 and TRBJ1-5, with D maybe TRBD1 (6 bases). The V end was cut by 1 base, the J end by 7 bases, with 20 bases between. CDR1 SGHTA and CDR2 FQGNSA come from the germline V gene. The CDR3 runs to 17 residues. CDR3 protein: CASSLVAGLTGSQPQHF. Written as DNA, the CDR3 is TGTGCCAGCAGCTTAGTCGCGGGCTTAACAGGGTCACAGCCCCAGCATTTT.

The V gene is TRBV4-2, the J gene TRBJ2-1; D possibly corresponds to TRBD2 (7 bases). Germline V CDR1 and CDR2: LGHNA, YNFKEQ. The CDR3 runs to 15 residues. V was pared by 4 bases and J by 6 bases, with 16 bases between. In DNA, the CDR3 is TGTGCCAGCAGCCCGCGGGGGCTCCTAACCAATGAGCAGTTCTTC. Translating it yields CASSPRGLLTNEQFF.